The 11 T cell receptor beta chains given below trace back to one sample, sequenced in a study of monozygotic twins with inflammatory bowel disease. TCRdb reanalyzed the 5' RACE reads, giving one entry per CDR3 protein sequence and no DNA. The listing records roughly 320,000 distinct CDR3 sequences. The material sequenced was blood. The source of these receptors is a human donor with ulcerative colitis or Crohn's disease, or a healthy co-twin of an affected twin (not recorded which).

CDR3 sequence reads: CASSLNSGVTGELFF. The chain combines TRBV7-7 with TRBJ2-2; no DNA is available, so the TRBD2 call from TCRdb remains unchecked. Germline-derived CDR1 and CDR2 are SSHAT and FNYEAQ (reference sequence). This CDR3 spans 15 amino acids. The full variable domain, completed using reference TRBV7-7 and TRBJ2-2, is GAGVSQSPRYKVTKRGQDVTLRCDPISSHATLYWYQQALGQGPEFLTYFNYEAQPDKSGLPSDRFSAERPEGSISTLTIQRTEQRDSAMYRCASSLNSGVTGELFFGEGSRLTVL.

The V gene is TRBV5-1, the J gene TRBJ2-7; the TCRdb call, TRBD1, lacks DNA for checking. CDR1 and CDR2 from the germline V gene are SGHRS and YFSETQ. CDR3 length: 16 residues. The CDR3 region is CASSPGDRGLPYEQYF.

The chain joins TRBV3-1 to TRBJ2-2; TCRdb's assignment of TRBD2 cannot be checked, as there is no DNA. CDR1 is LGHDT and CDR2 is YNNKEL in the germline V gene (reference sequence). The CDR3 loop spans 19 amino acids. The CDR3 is CASNPTGLKGRTNTGELFF.

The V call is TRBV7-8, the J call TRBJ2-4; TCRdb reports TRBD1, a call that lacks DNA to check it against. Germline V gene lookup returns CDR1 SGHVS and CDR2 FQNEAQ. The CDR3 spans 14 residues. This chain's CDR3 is CASSDDRGKNIQYF.

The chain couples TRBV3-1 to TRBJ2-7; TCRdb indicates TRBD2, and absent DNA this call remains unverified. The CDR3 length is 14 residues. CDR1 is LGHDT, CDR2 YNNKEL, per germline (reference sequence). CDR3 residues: CASSQGGPTYEQYF.

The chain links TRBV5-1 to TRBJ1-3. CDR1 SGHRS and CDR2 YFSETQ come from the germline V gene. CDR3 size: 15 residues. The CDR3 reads CASSPSASRGNTIYF.

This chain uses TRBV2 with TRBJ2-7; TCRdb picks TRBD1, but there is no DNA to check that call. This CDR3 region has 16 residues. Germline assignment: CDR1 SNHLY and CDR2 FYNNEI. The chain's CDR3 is CASSEALRGRIVEQYF.

CDR3 residues: CASSQDIFSRNEKLFF. The rearrangement links TRBV14 to TRBJ1-4. The CDR3 consists of 16 residues. Germline V gene data show CDR1 as SGHDN and CDR2 as FVKESK.

CDR3 sequence: CAIRQGTLGNQPQHF. The chain has TRBV10-3 and TRBJ1-5; TCRdb gives TRBD1 as the D gene, but with no DNA this cannot be confirmed. This CDR3 comprises 15 residues. Germline V gene lookup returns CDR1 ENHRY and CDR2 SYGVKD.

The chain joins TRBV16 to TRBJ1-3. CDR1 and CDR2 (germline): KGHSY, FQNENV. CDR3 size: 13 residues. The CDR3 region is CASSPGSGNTIYF.

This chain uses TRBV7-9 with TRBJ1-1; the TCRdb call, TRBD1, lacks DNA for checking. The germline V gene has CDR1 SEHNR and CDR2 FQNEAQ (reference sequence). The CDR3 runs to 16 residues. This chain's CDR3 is CASSLRGQGLSTEAFF.